A single sample is the source of the 29 T cell receptor beta chains below, sequenced in a study of beta chain features in type 1 diabetes. These receptors' targets are unknown. Reverse transcription of all isolated RNA meant that expressed TCRB transcripts were sequenced. This table comes from immunoSEQ multiplex PCR, and its TCRdb copy is limited to in-frame clones, with some not included. The sample gives more than 300,000 clones, around a tenth of which show up once; roughly 0.54% is in the top ten. Study-wide results and limits: Shorter TCRB CDR3s, moderately but significantly so, marked every one of the four CD4+ subsets in Type 1 diabetes patients.

The specimen was central memory CD4+ T cells from blood. These receptors were taken from a man aged 25-45 years with type 1 diabetes.

This clone has more than one count but fewer than ten. The chain employs TRBV2 and TRBJ1-1; possible D gene TRBD1, 5 bases. Germline V CDR1 and CDR2: SNHLY, FYNNEI. The V end lost 6 bases, the J end lost 5 bases, and 10 bases lay between the germline ends. The CDR3 length is 12 residues. The CDR3 DNA reads TGTGCCAGCAGAGCCCGGGGGACTGAAGCTTTCTTT. Encoded protein: CASRARGTEAFF.

This clone was counted between two and nine times. J is TRBJ2-2 and V is TRBV2, with a weak D call TRBD1 (7 bases). Germline CDR1 is SNHLY and CDR2 is FYNNEI. CDR3 length equals 16 residues. Trimming removed 6 bases from V and 3 bases from J, with 17 bases in between. The chain's CDR3 is CASSTQGRRDTGELFF. The CDR3 DNA reads TGTGCCAGCAGCACACAGGGGCGGAGGGACACCGGGGAGCTGTTTTTT.

The chain joins TRBV28 to TRBJ1-2; D perhaps matches TRBD1 (5 bases). CDR1 and CDR2 from the germline V gene are MDHEN and SYDVKM. V lost 6 bases and J 7 bases, leaving 9 bases between the germline ends. CDR3 length: 11 residues. As DNA, the CDR3 is TGTGCCAGCAGCAGGGACGGTGGCTACACCTTC. Residues: CASSRDGGYTF.

This clone has more than one count but fewer than ten. This chain connects TRBV19 to TRBJ2-6, with a possible D match to TRBD1 (6 bases). CDR1 and CDR2 from the germline V gene are LNHDA and SQIVND (reference sequence). This CDR3 is 16 amino acids long. V lost 5 bases and J lost 4, with 15 bases in between. This CDR3 reads CASSGLPGAGANVLTF. CDR3 coding DNA: TGTGCCAGTAGTGGTCTTCCAGGGGCAGGGGCCAACGTCCTGACTTTC.

This clone showed up just a few times. The chain uses TRBV7-2 and TRBJ2-4; TRBD2 matches at 9 bases. This CDR3 has 15 amino acids. CDR1 and CDR2 (germline): SGHTA, FQGNSA. The trim removed 4 bases at V and 6 bases at J, leaving 7 bases unmatched. CDR3 in DNA: TGTGCCAGCAGCTCCGGGGATAGCGGGAGAAACATTCAGTACTTC. This codes for CASSSGDSGRNIQYF.

This clone was counted only a few times. The chain links TRBV28 to TRBJ2-2; D may be TRBD1 (5 bases). This CDR3 is built from 15 residues. The V gene lost 7 bases and the J gene lost 3 bases, with 15 bases spanning the gap. Germline lookup yields CDR1 MDHEN and CDR2 SYDVKM. The CDR3 spells CASTKVGLYTGELFF. The DNA for the CDR3 is TGTGCCAGCACCAAAGTGGGGCTATACACCGGGGAGCTGTTTTTT.

About this clone: At one end, the junction sequence differs from germline, possibly due to a read error. The rearrangement uses TRBV30 and TRBJ2-7; tentatively, D is TRBD1 (5 bases). Germline V CDR1 and CDR2: GTSNPN, SVGIG (reference sequence). There are 14 residues in the CDR3. The CDR3 DNA sequence: TGTGTCTGGAGTGGTCACAGGAGCTCCTACGAGCAGTACTTC. This codes for CVWSGHRSSYEQYF.

This clone has just a few counts. The J gene is TRBJ2-7, the V gene TRBV7-7, with D hard to call. CDR1 is SSHAT and CDR2 is FNYEAQ in the germline V gene (reference sequence). There are 15 residues in the CDR3. Trimming cost V 2 bases and J 3 bases, with 14 bases left between them. The CDR3 sequence is CASSLQLGSFYEQYF. CDR3 bases: TGTGCCAGCAGCTTACAATTGGGCAGCTTCTACGAGCAGTACTTC.

This clone was counted between two and nine times. Other DNA sequences in this sample translate to the same CDR3. The gene calls are TRBV2 and TRBJ2-7, with D unclear. The V gene lost 4 bases and the J gene lost 4 bases, with 5 bases spanning the gap. This CDR3 is 11 amino acids long. CDR1 and CDR2 (germline): SNHLY, FYNNEI. The DNA for the CDR3 is TGTGCCAGCAGTGGGGCTTACGAGCAGTACTTC. Protein: CASSGAYEQYF. The complete variable domain, with remaining parts taken from reference TRBV2 and TRBJ2-7, reads EPEVTQTPSHQVTQMGQEVILRCVPISNHLYFYWYRQILGQKVEFLVSFYNNEISEKSEIFDDQFSVERPDGSNFTLKIRSTKLEDSAMYFCASSGAYEQYFGPGTRLTVT.

The chain is built from TRBV19 and TRBJ2-7; TRBD2 is a possible D gene (6 bases). The CDR3 consists of 13 residues. Germline loops: CDR1 LNHDA, CDR2 SQIVND (reference sequence). Deletions cut 11 bases from V and 2 bases from J, with 16 bases between. CDR3 sequence: CASSGRGPYEQYF. CDR3 nucleotide sequence: TGTGCCTCCTCCGGGCGGGGACCCTACGAGCAGTACTTC.

The chain employs TRBV6-5 and TRBJ2-5; D possibly corresponds to TRBD1 (6 bases). This CDR3 is built from 13 residues. The V and J ends lost 7 bases and 4 bases respectively, with 13 bases between them. Germline assignment: CDR1 MNHEY and CDR2 SVGAGI. In nucleotides, the CDR3 is TGTGCCAGCACCAGGGGCAAAGCAGAGACCCAGTACTTC. It encodes CASTRGKAETQYF.

On this clone: Distinct nucleotide sequences in the sample also encode this CDR3. The chain employs TRBV2 and TRBJ1-5; 7 bases are a match to TRBD1. Trimming took 4 bases from V and 2 from J; bases not matched to a gene: 2. CDR1 and CDR2 from the germline V gene are SNHLY and FYNNEI. CDR3 length: 14 residues. CDR3 amino acids: CASSGTGGNQPQHF. CDR3 nucleotide sequence: TGTGCCAGCAGTGGAACAGGGGGCAATCAGCCCCAGCATTTT.

This chain links TRBV5-1 with TRBJ2-3; 9 bases map to TRBD2. V gave up 3 bases and J gave up 1 base; unmatched junction bases: 6. Germline lookup yields CDR1 SGHRS and CDR2 YFSETQ. This CDR3 comprises 16 residues. CDR3 nucleotide sequence: TGCGCCAGCAGCTCCGCCTCTAGCGGGGGCACAGATACGCAGTATTTT. Protein sequence: CASSSASSGGTDTQYF.

The chain uses TRBV19 and TRBJ2-1; 7 bases agree with TRBD2. The CDR3 runs 14 residues. V trimming: 5 bases; J trimming: 5 bases; junction bases outside the gene matches: 6. CDR1 is LNHDA and CDR2 is SQIVND in the germline V gene (reference sequence). The CDR3 DNA is TGTGCCAGTAGTTCTAGCGGAGGGGACAATGAGCAGTTCTTC. This gives the protein CASSSSGGDNEQFF.

This clone turned up a few times. This chain joins TRBV5-6 and TRBJ2-5, with D maybe TRBD1 (6 bases). The CDR3 runs to 11 residues. Trimming shortened V by 4 bases and J by 9 bases, and 10 bases separated the two germline ends. The germline CDR1 and CDR2 sequences are SGHDT and YYEEEE. The CDR3 bases are TGTGCCAGCAGCACGCAGGGGCCCCAGTACTTC. It is translated as CASSTQGPQYF. Supplemented by reference TRBV5-6 and TRBJ2-5, the full variable domain reads DAGVTQSPTHLIKTRGQQVTLRCSPKSGHDTVSWYQQALGQGPQFIFQYYEEEERQRGNFPDRFSGHQFPNYSSELNVNALLLGDSALYLCASSTQGPQYFGPGTRLLVL.

This clone was seen ten or more times. The chain joins TRBV23-1 to TRBJ1-2; 8 bases map to TRBD1. TRBV23-1 is an open reading frame, and its role is uncertain. V lost 3 bases to trimming and J lost 8 bases; unmatched junction nucleotides: 8. CDR3 size: 14 residues. Here the CDR3 reads CASSHKDRDRGYTF. The CDR3 DNA follows: TGCGCCAGCAGTCACAAGGACAGGGATCGAGGCTACACCTTC.

In this sample, this clone turned up a few times. The chain employs TRBV9 and TRBJ1-2, with D unresolved. V lost 0 bases, J lost 4 bases, and 10 bases lay in between. CDR1 is SGDLS and CDR2 is YYNGEE in the germline V gene. The CDR3 is 14 residues long. The CDR3 sequence: CASSVEGRLYGYTF. The CDR3 DNA follows: TGTGCCAGCAGCGTAGAGGGCAGACTCTATGGCTACACCTTC.

This clone was picked up a small number of times. The chain employs TRBV7-9 and TRBJ2-5, with 7 bases matching TRBD1. CDR1 and CDR2 from the germline V gene are SEHNR and FQNEAQ (reference sequence). V shed 5 bases, J shed 6 bases, and the junction held 9 bases outside the gene matches. This CDR3 contains 14 residues. The CDR3 reads CASSPGQVSKTQYF. CDR3 coding DNA: TGTGCCAGCAGCCCCGGACAGGTCTCAAAGACCCAGTACTTC.

In nucleotides, the CDR3 is TGTGCCAGCGGGCGCACTAGCGGTGGGACCGGGGAGCTGTTTTTT. Protein sequence: CASGRTSGGTGELFF. The chain combines TRBV6-6 with TRBJ2-2, with 8 positions matching TRBD2. The CDR3 loop spans 15 amino acids. The germline CDR1 and CDR2 sequences are MNHNY and SVGAGI (reference sequence). Losses at the gene ends were 8 bases for V and 5 bases for J; bases not matched to a gene: 10.

This clone turned up a few times. The chain recombines TRBV4-3 with TRBJ1-4; 8 nucleotides align to TRBD1. The V and J ends lost 0 bases and 0 bases, in that order; junction bases with no gene match: 6. Germline V gene sequence: CDR1 LGHNA, CDR2 YSLEER. This CDR3 spans 18 amino acids. DNA for the CDR3: TGCGCCAGCAGCCAAGATCAACAGGGGGTCACAACTAATGAAAAACTGTTTTTT. This codes for CASSQDQQGVTTNEKLFF.

In this sample, this clone turned up a few times. This chain joins TRBV9 and TRBJ2-3; D tentatively fits TRBD1 or TRBD2 (5 bases each). V lost 4 bases and J 2 bases, leaving 11 bases between the germline ends. The germline V gene has CDR1 SGDLS and CDR2 YYNGEE. The CDR3 totals 14 residues. CDR3 amino acids: CASSFRDHTDTQYF. CDR3 DNA sequence: TGTGCCAGCAGCTTCCGGGACCACACAGATACGCAGTATTTT.

This clone was found a few times. V gene TRBV6-5 combines with J gene TRBJ2-3, with 10 bases that match TRBD2. The junction had 10 bases not matched to a gene; V was cut back by 4 bases and J by 6 bases. Germline V gene lookup returns CDR1 MNHEY and CDR2 SVGAGI. The CDR3 is 16 residues long. CDR3: CASSSPASGRSDTQYF. The CDR3 DNA reads as TGTGCCAGCAGTTCACCGGCTAGCGGGAGAAGCGATACGCAGTATTTT.

The chain carries TRBV6-5 and TRBJ2-1; 8 bases line up with TRBD2. This CDR3 spans 15 amino acids. The V segment lost 7 bases and the J segment 0 bases; nucleotides outside the gene matches: 5. CDR1 is MNHEY and CDR2 is SVGAGI in the germline V gene. CDR3 in amino acids: CASTAGLGSYNEQFF. The CDR3 DNA is TGTGCCAGCACCGCGGGACTAGGCTCCTACAATGAGCAGTTCTTC.

The gene calls are TRBV6-6 and TRBJ1-2, with D unclear. The germline CDR1 and CDR2 sequences are MNHNY and SVGAGI (reference sequence). This CDR3 contains 12 residues. V was pared by 6 bases and J by 8 bases, with 13 bases between. This chain's CDR3 is CASRHPSNGYTF. CDR3 DNA: TGTGCCAGCAGACACCCCTCGAACGGCTACACCTTC.

The chain employs TRBV7-3 and TRBJ2-2; 9 positions match TRBD2. V was clipped by 5 bases and J by 5 bases; unmatched bases: 6. The CDR3 sequence is 15 residues long. Germline values: CDR1 SGHTA, CDR2 FQGTGA. CDR3 amino acids: CASSRLAEITGELFF. CDR3 nucleotide sequence: TGTGCCAGCAGCCGACTAGCGGAGATAACCGGGGAGCTGTTTTTT.

The rearrangement links TRBV11-2 to TRBJ1-2; 7 positions match TRBD1. Germline V gene data show CDR1 as SGHAT and CDR2 as FQNNGV. J gave up 5 bases and V 1 base, and 10 bases lay outside the gene matches. CDR3 size: 16 residues. Here the CDR3 reads CASSLVYRDSPYGYTF. CDR3 DNA: TGTGCCAGCAGCTTAGTATATCGGGACAGCCCTTATGGCTACACCTTC.

This clone turned up a few times. The V call is TRBV7-2, the J call TRBJ2-2; the match to TRBD2 covers 12 bases. The CDR3 has 15 residues. Germline loops: CDR1 SGHTA, CDR2 FQGNSA. V shed 3 bases, J shed 5 bases, and the junction held 1 base outside the gene matches. The CDR3 here is CASSFGLAGTGELFF. In DNA, the CDR3 is TGTGCCAGCAGCTTCGGACTAGCGGGAACCGGGGAGCTGTTTTTT.

The genes are TRBV5-1 and TRBJ2-6, with D uncertain. V shed 4 bases and J shed 0 bases, with 8 bases lying between them. This CDR3 is 15 amino acids long. The germline CDR1 and CDR2 sequences are SGHRS and YFSETQ. The CDR3 sequence is CASSPANSGANVLTF. In DNA, the CDR3 is TGCGCCAGCAGCCCGGCGAACTCTGGGGCCAACGTCCTGACTTTC. The variable domain in full, completed from reference TRBV5-1 and TRBJ2-6, reads KAGVTQTPRYLIKTRGQQVTLSCSPISGHRSVSWYQQTPGQGLQFLFEYFSETQRNKGNFPGRFSGRQFSNSRSEMNVSTLELGDSALYLCASSPANSGANVLTFGAGSRLTVL.

This clone has just a few counts. The chain links TRBV7-2 to TRBJ1-1, with D possibly matching TRBD1 (6 bases). CDR1 is SGHTA and CDR2 is FQGNSA in the germline V gene. Deletions cut 3 bases from V and 5 bases from J, with 16 bases between. This CDR3 spans 15 amino acids. The chain's CDR3 is CASSFTGAGVTEAFF. The DNA of the CDR3 is TGTGCCAGCAGCTTCACTGGGGCAGGGGTGACTGAAGCTTTCTTT.